These 31 T cell receptor beta chains were all obtained from the same sample, sequenced in a study of T cells in Graves' hyperthyroidism and ophthalmopathy. The CDR3 regions of TCR beta were amplified from RNA transcripts. Using the HTBI primer set, a first-round RT-PCR was run on the TCR CDR3. MiXCR was run by TCRdb on the multiplex PCR reads, yielding one entry per CDR3 protein. This table holds a few hundred thousand distinct CDR3 sequences, about 20% found once. Sequenced input: blood. The origin of the receptors is a man aged 18 to 29 with Graves' hyperthyroidism.

This clonotype was observed at least ten times. This chain links TRBV19 with TRBJ1-1; D remains ambiguous. Germline V gene sequence: CDR1 LNHDA, CDR2 SQIVND (reference sequence). This CDR3 region has 14 residues. V lost 3 bases and J 2 bases, leaving 10 bases between the germline ends. The CDR3 loop reads CASSMDGTNTEAFF. CDR3 nucleotide sequence: TGTGCCAGTAGTATGGATGGTACCAACACTGAAGCTTTCTTT.

This clonotype has ten or more counts. V and J are TRBV18 and TRBJ1-1, with 8 positions matching TRBD1. The CDR3 contains 12 residues. CDR1 and CDR2 from the germline V gene are KGHSH and LQKENI. J was trimmed by 11 bases and V by 6 bases; bases with no gene match: 8. CDR3 in DNA: TGTGCCAGCTCCGTGGACAGGGTGGCCGCTTTCTTT. Protein product: CASSVDRVAAFF.

Turning to this clonotype: The junction and the germline gene differ at one end; a read error may be behind it. V usage is TRBV6-1 and J usage is TRBJ2-7, with a weak D call TRBD2 (5 bases). Germline CDR1 is MNHNS and CDR2 is SASEGT. CDR3 size: 14 residues. The CDR3 DNA reads TGTGCCAGCAGCCTCGGGATAGGGAACGACGATCAGTACTTC. It translates to CASSLGIGNDDQYF.

CDR3: CSARPRGAIIFEQYF. The CDR3 nucleotides are TGCAGTGCTAGGCCACGGGGGGCCATTATCTTCGAGCAGTACTTC. The chain employs TRBV20-1 and TRBJ2-7, with D tentatively TRBD2 (7 bases). The V gene lost 3 bases and the J gene lost 6 bases, with 21 bases spanning the gap. The V gene's germline CDR1 is DFQATT and CDR2 SNEGSKA (reference sequence). The length of the CDR3 is 15 residues.

J is TRBJ2-7 and V is TRBV20-1; perhaps D is TRBD1 or TRBD2 (5 bases each). The germline V gene has CDR1 DFQATT and CDR2 SNEGSKA (reference sequence). The CDR3 runs 13 residues. Trimming took off 5 bases at V and 4 bases at J, with 15 bases between the two ends. The CDR3 reads CSAPRDPTYEQYF. Written as DNA, the CDR3 is TGCAGTGCTCCCCGGGACCCTACTTACGAGCAGTACTTC.

At least ten counts were recorded for this clonotype. The rearrangement uses TRBV10-3 and TRBJ1-2; D is possibly TRBD1 (6 bases). The V gene lost 4 bases and the J gene lost 2 bases, with 14 bases spanning the gap. The CDR3 is made up of 15 amino acids. Germline loops: CDR1 ENHRY, CDR2 SYGVKD. The CDR3 sequence: CAISGGTLKNYGYTF. In DNA form, the CDR3 reads TGTGCCATCAGTGGTGGGACACTGAAAAACTATGGCTACACCTTC.

This clonotype was observed many times. The chain couples TRBV7-3 to TRBJ1-1; D is unresolved. The V gene's germline CDR1 is SGHTA and CDR2 FQGTGA. This CDR3 region has 13 residues. V lost 5 bases to trimming and J lost 5 bases, with 12 bases between them. The CDR3 sequence: CASSTSGRTEAFF. As DNA, the CDR3 is TGTGCCAGCAGCACGTCCGGACGGACTGAAGCTTTCTTT. The full variable domain, its missing parts supplied by reference TRBV7-3 and TRBJ1-1, is GAGVSQTPSNKVTEKGKYVELRCDPISGHTALYWYRQSLGQGPEFLIYFQGTGAADDSGLPNDRFFAVRPEGSVSTLKIQRTERGDSAVYLCASSTSGRTEAFFGQGTRLTVV.

The rearrangement joins TRBV9 to TRBJ2-1; D is possibly TRBD1 (6 bases). This CDR3 has 12 residues. With 3 bases removed from V and 8 bases from J, the gap between germline ends came to 9 bases. Germline-derived CDR1 and CDR2 are SGDLS and YYNGEE. In DNA form, the CDR3 reads TGTGCCAGCAGCGGGGCAGGGGATGAGCAGTTCTTC. This gives the protein CASSGAGDEQFF.

Ten or more counts support this clonotype. The rearrangement links TRBV20-1 to TRBJ1-5; TRBD1 might be the D (5 bases). V shed 6 bases and J shed 0 bases, with 9 bases lying between them. Germline CDR1 is DFQATT and CDR2 is SNEGSKA (reference sequence). This CDR3 has 13 amino acids. DNA of the CDR3: TGCAGTGCCCGGGGGGGTAGCAATCAGCCCCAGCATTTT. This translates into CSARGGSNQPQHF.

This clonotype was recorded at least ten times. This chain links TRBV15 with TRBJ2-2, with 9 nucleotides matching TRBD2. This CDR3 contains 14 residues. V shed 11 bases and J 3 bases; nucleotides not matched to a gene: 7. Germline V gives CDR1 LNHNV, CDR2 YYDKDF (reference sequence). The CDR3 DNA reads TGTGCCTCAGCGGGGGGCGCCGACACCGGGGAGCTGTTTTTT. Protein product: CASAGGADTGELFF.

In its sample, this clonotype was seen a few times. This rearrangement joins TRBV5-1 to TRBJ1-1; no definite D call. The ends were cut back, 3 bases at V and 1 base at J, with 13 bases in the middle. This CDR3 has 15 residues. Germline CDR1 SGHRS, CDR2 YFSETQ. The DNA of the CDR3 is TGCGCCAGCAGCTCGGCAGGTGACAAGAACACTGAAGCTTTCTTT. Encoded protein: CASSSAGDKNTEAFF. The whole variable domain, filled in from reference TRBV5-1 and TRBJ1-1, reads KAGVTQTPRYLIKTRGQQVTLSCSPISGHRSVSWYQQTPGQGLQFLFEYFSETQRNKGNFPGRFSGRQFSNSRSEMNVSTLELGDSALYLCASSSAGDKNTEAFFGQGTRLTVV.

This clonotype was seen many times. The chain couples TRBV6-5 to TRBJ2-7; D possibly corresponds to TRBD1 (5 bases). V lost 0 bases to trimming and J lost 3 bases, with 18 bases between them. Germline-derived CDR1 and CDR2 are MNHEY and SVGAGI. CDR3 length: 17 amino acids. The CDR3 here is CASSYSSRAHFSYEQYF. In nucleotides, the CDR3 is TGTGCCAGCAGTTACTCGAGCAGGGCCCATTTCAGCTACGAGCAGTACTTC.

The V gene is TRBV12-3 or TRBV12-4, the J gene TRBJ2-5; 7 nucleotides align to TRBD1. The CDR3 length is 16 residues. Trimming took 4 bases from V and 2 from J; bases not matched to a gene: 10. The DNA for the CDR3 is TGTGCCAGCAGTTCCAGCCGGACAGGAAAGCAAGAGACCCAGTACTTC. It specifies CASSSSRTGKQETQYF.

This clonotype was detected once. This chain joins TRBV5-1 and TRBJ2-7; D may be TRBD1 or TRBD2 (6 bases each). Germline V CDR1 and CDR2: SGHRS, YFSETQ. The CDR3 spans 14 residues. The ends were cut back, 3 bases at V and 3 bases at J, with 13 bases in the middle. In nucleotides, the CDR3 is TGCGCCAGCAGCTGGGGGGACACCCGCTACGAGCAGTACTTC. Translation: CASSWGDTRYEQYF. The complete variable domain, with remaining parts taken from reference TRBV5-1 and TRBJ2-7, reads KAGVTQTPRYLIKTRGQQVTLSCSPISGHRSVSWYQQTPGQGLQFLFEYFSETQRNKGNFPGRFSGRQFSNSRSEMNVSTLELGDSALYLCASSWGDTRYEQYFGPGTRLTVT.

This clonotype was recorded at least ten times. V and J are TRBV27 and TRBJ1-1; D is unresolved. V lost 6 bases and J lost 0, with 11 bases in between. The CDR3 runs 14 residues. Germline V lookup: CDR1 MNHEY, CDR2 SMNVEV (reference sequence). The CDR3 is CASSSRDLNTEAFF. The CDR3 DNA reads as TGTGCCAGCAGCTCCCGGGATCTGAACACTGAAGCTTTCTTT.

There are many counts of this clonotype. The chain couples TRBV6-2 or TRBV6-3 to TRBJ1-1; D call uncertain. The CDR3 extends over 11 amino acids. Trimming stripped 8 bases from V and 12 bases from J, with 16 bases between. Germline V gene lookup returns CDR1 MNHEY and CDR2 SVGEGT. Here the CDR3 reads CASSFRRRSFF. CDR3 bases: TGTGCCAGCTCGTTCCGGAGGAGATCTTTCTTT.

This clonotype was observed many times. The chain carries TRBV29-1 and TRBJ2-7; D not certain. Per the germline V gene, CDR1 is SQVTM and CDR2 is ANQGSEA. This CDR3 has 12 residues. The V end was cut by 4 bases, the J end by 4 bases, with 11 bases between. The CDR3: CSVGRTSYEQYF. DNA for the CDR3: TGCAGCGTTGGACGGACCTCGTACGAGCAGTACTTC.

This clonotype was recorded at least ten times. The chain links TRBV2 to TRBJ1-1, with no clear D. Trimming left V 6 bases short and J 1 base short, with 9 bases between. The CDR3 consists of 13 residues. CDR1 and CDR2 (germline): SNHLY, FYNNEI. The CDR3 DNA reads TGTGCCAGCAGGGGATTTAGGAACACTGAAGCTTTCTTT. Protein product: CASRGFRNTEAFF. Full variable domain (outside the CDR3, taken from reference TRBV2 and TRBJ1-1): EPEVTQTPSHQVTQMGQEVILRCVPISNHLYFYWYRQILGQKVEFLVSFYNNEISEKSEIFDDQFSVERPDGSNFTLKIRSTKLEDSAMYFCASRGFRNTEAFFGQGTRLTVV.

The V call is TRBV20-1, the J call TRBJ1-1, with D unresolved. Germline assignment: CDR1 DFQATT and CDR2 SNEGSKA (reference sequence). Trimming cost V 6 bases and J 2 bases, with 10 bases left between them. CDR3 size: 12 residues. The CDR3 coding sequence is TGCAGTGCACACGCAGGTAACACTGAAGCTTTCTTT. Translated, it gives CSAHAGNTEAFF.

This clonotype was counted a few times. The J gene is TRBJ2-3, the V gene TRBV9, with 8 positions matching TRBD2. Germline CDR1 and CDR2: SGDLS and YYNGEE. This CDR3 has 18 amino acids. Losses at the gene ends were 0 bases for V and 4 bases for J; bases not matched to a gene: 13. The CDR3 sequence is CASSVDPGLGTVADTQYF. The CDR3 DNA sequence: TGTGCCAGCAGCGTAGACCCGGGACTAGGGACGGTGGCAGATACGCAGTATTTT.

This clonotype was counted between two and nine times. J is TRBJ1-1 and V is TRBV27; D is unresolved. The V and J ends lost 5 bases and 2 bases respectively, with 9 bases between them. CDR1 MNHEY and CDR2 SMNVEV come from the germline V gene (reference sequence). This CDR3 has 13 amino acids. CDR3 amino acids: CASSPGYNTEAFF. In DNA, the CDR3 is TGTGCCAGCAGTCCGGGCTATAACACTGAAGCTTTCTTT.

In its sample, this clonotype was seen many times. In nucleotides, the CDR3 is TGTGCCACCAGTGATTCCCCGGAGGATCAGCCCCAGCATTTT. It encodes CATSDSPEDQPQHF. The chain recombines TRBV24-1 with TRBJ1-5; no definite D call. This CDR3 is built from 14 residues. The germline CDR1 and CDR2 sequences are KGHDR and SFDVKD. V was clipped by 2 bases and J by 5 bases, with 9 bases between them.

The table lists this clonotype with a few counts. A junction boundary mismatches the germline segment, possibly from a read error. The rearrangement uses TRBV28 and TRBJ2-7; the D gene is possibly TRBD1 (6 bases). The CDR3 spans 16 residues. Germline V gene sequence: CDR1 MDHEN, CDR2 SYDVKM. The CDR3 coding sequence is TGCGCCAGCAGTCCCCTGGGGGCCCGTGGCTCCTACGAGCAGTACTTC. Protein: CASSPLGARGSYEQYF.

This clonotype was observed a few times. The J gene is TRBJ1-2, the V gene TRBV4-1; 9 nucleotides align to TRBD1. CDR1 and CDR2 (germline): MGHRA, YSYEKL. This CDR3 is built from 19 residues. The trim removed 3 bases at V and 4 bases at J, leaving 18 bases unmatched. DNA for the CDR3: TGCGCCAGCAGCCACCCCAAGCGGGGACAGGGAGGGGTCTTCTATGGCTACACCTTC. Protein product: CASSHPKRGQGGVFYGYTF.

The rearrangement links TRBV5-1 to TRBJ2-4, with D maybe TRBD2 (6 bases). Between the trimmed V and J ends, which lost 2 bases and 1 base, there was a span of 13 bases. There are 16 residues in the CDR3. The germline V gene encodes CDR1 SGHRS and CDR2 YFSETQ. The CDR3 protein is CASSLYGGGAKNIQYF. The CDR3 DNA sequence: TGCGCCAGCAGCTTATATGGTGGAGGGGCCAAAAACATTCAGTACTTC.

V gene TRBV24-1 combines with J gene TRBJ2-7; 9 bases map to TRBD2. V lost 4 bases and J lost 4; bases outside the gene matches: 1. CDR3 length equals 13 residues. Germline lookup yields CDR1 KGHDR and CDR2 SFDVKD. CDR3 sequence reads: CATSESGRYEQYF. CDR3 sequence (DNA): TGTGCCACCAGTGAAAGCGGGAGGTACGAGCAGTACTTC.

This clonotype was seen at least ten times. For the CDR3, the DNA is TGTGCCAGCAGTGAAGTTCCGGGGACAGGGGATGGCTACACCTTC. Translated, it gives CASSEVPGTGDGYTF. The rearrangement joins TRBV6-1 to TRBJ1-2; 10 nucleotides match TRBD1. Unmatched junction bases numbered 5, after V lost 1 base and J lost 6 bases. The germline CDR1 and CDR2 sequences are MNHNS and SASEGT. CDR3 size: 15 residues.

This clonotype was counted ten times or more. This rearrangement joins TRBV2 to TRBJ1-1, with TRBD1 identical over 7 bases. The CDR3 is 13 residues long. CDR1 is SNHLY, CDR2 FYNNEI, per germline. V shed 4 bases, J shed 5 bases, and the junction held 4 bases outside the gene matches. The CDR3 reads CASSAGGRTEAFF. The CDR3 bases are TGTGCCAGCAGTGCAGGGGGAAGAACTGAAGCTTTCTTT.

This clonotype has a handful of counts. A single base separates this from a much larger clone, so it may be a read error. The V call is TRBV7-6, the J call TRBJ1-1; 7 positions agree with TRBD1. The CDR3 loop spans 14 amino acids. The germline V gene has CDR1 SGHVS and CDR2 FNYEAQ. This CDR3 is CVSSPDRFDTEAFF. CDR3 in DNA: TGTGTCAGCAGCCCGGACAGGTTCGACACTGAAGCTTTCTTT.

This rearrangement joins TRBV6-1 to TRBJ2-3; no clear D. The CDR3 length is 13 residues. V was shortened by 8 bases and J by 1 base, with 10 bases between the two germline ends. Germline loops: CDR1 MNHNS, CDR2 SASEGT. CDR3 sequence (DNA): TGTGCCAGCTTTAGATTAGGCACAGATACGCAGTATTTT. Translating it yields CASFRLGTDTQYF.

This clonotype was seen repeatedly, ten times or more. The chain is built from TRBV6-1 and TRBJ1-1; D call uncertain. CDR3 size: 13 residues. V was shortened by 4 bases and J by 3 bases, with 9 bases between the two germline ends. In germline, CDR1 is MNHNS, CDR2 SASEGT. The CDR3 spells CASSGASHTEAFF. The CDR3 coding sequence is TGTGCCAGCAGTGGGGCCTCCCACACTGAAGCTTTCTTT.